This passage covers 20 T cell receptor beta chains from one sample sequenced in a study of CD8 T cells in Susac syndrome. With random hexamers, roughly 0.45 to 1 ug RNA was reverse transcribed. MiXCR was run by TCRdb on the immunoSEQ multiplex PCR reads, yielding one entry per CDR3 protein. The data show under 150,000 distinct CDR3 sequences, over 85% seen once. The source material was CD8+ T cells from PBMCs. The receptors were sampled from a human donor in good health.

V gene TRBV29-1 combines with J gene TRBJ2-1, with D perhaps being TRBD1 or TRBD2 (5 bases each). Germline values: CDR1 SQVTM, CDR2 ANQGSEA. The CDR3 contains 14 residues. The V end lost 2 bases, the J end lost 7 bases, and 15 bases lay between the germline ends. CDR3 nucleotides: TGCAGCGTTGAACTTTCTGGTGGGGGTAATGAGCAGTTCTTC. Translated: CSVELSGGGNEQFF.

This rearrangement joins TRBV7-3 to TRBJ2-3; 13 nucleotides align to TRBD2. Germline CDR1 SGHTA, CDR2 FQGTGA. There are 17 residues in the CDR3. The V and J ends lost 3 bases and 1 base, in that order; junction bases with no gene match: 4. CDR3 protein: CASSLYGLAGGTDTQYF. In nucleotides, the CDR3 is TGTGCCAGCAGCTTGTATGGACTAGCGGGAGGCACAGATACGCAGTATTTT.

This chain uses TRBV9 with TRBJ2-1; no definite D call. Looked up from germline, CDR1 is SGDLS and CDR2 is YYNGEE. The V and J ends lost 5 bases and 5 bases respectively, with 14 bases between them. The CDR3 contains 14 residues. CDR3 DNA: TGTGCCAGCAGTGAGAACACATTTCACAATGAGCAGTTCTTC. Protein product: CASSENTFHNEQFF.

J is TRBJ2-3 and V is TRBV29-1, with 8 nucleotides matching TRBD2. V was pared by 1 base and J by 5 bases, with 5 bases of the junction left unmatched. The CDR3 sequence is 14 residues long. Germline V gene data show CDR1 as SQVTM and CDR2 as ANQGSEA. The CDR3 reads CSVEALGRGDTQYF. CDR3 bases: TGCAGCGTTGAAGCTCTCGGGAGGGGAGATACGCAGTATTTT.

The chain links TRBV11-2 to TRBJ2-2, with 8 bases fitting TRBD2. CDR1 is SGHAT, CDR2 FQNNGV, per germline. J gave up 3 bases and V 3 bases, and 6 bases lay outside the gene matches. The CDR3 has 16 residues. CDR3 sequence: CASSFKREFDTGELFF. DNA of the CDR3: TGTGCCAGCAGCTTTAAGCGGGAGTTCGACACCGGGGAGCTGTTTTTT.

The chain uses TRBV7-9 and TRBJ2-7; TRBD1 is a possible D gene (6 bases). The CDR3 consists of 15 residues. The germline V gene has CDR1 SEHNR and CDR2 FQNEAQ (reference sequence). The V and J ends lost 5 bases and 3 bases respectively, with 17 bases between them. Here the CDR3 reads CASSPLGQGFYEQYF. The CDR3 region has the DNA TGTGCCAGCAGCCCCCTCGGTCAGGGGTTCTACGAGCAGTACTTC.

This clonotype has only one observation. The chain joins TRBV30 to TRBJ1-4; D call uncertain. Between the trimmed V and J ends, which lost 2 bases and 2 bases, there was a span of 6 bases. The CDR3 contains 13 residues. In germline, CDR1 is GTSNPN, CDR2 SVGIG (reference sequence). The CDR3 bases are TGTGCCTGGAGTTGGGCGACTAATGAAAAACTGTTTTTT. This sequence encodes CAWSWATNEKLFF.

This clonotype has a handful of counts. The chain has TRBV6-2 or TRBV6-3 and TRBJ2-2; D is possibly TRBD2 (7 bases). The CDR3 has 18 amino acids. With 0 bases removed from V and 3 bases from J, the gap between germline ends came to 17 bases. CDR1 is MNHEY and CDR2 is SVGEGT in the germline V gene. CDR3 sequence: CASSYSYPRGAYTGELFF. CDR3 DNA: TGTGCCAGCAGTTACTCTTACCCCCGGGGGGCCTACACCGGGGAGCTGTTTTTT.

CDR3 bases: TGCGCCAGCAGCCAGGGACAGGGGAGCTACGAGCAGTACTTC. Residues: CASSQGQGSYEQYF. This chain connects TRBV4-3 to TRBJ2-7; 10 bases map to TRBD1. Germline assignment: CDR1 LGHNA and CDR2 YSLEER. J lost 3 bases, V lost 3 bases, and 2 bases had no gene match. The CDR3 extends over 14 amino acids.

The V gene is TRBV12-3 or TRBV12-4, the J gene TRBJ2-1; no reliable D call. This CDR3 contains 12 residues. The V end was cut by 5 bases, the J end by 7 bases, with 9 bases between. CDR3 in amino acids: CASSPQRNEQFF. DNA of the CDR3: TGTGCCAGCAGTCCCCAAAGGAATGAGCAGTTCTTC.

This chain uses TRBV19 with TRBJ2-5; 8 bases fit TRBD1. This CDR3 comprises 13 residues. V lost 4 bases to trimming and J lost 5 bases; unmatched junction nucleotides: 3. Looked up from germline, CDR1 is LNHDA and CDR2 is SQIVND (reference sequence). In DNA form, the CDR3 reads TGTGCCAGTAGTACCCGACAGGGGGAGACCCAGTACTTC. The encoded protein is CASSTRQGETQYF.

CDR3 sequence (DNA): TGTGCCAGCAGTTTACGTCAGTCTCCTCAAACAGGGGCAACTAATGAAAAACTGTTTTTT. Translating gives CASSLRQSPQTGATNEKLFF. The genes are TRBV27 and TRBJ1-4, with 7 bases aligning to TRBD1. The germline gives CDR1 MNHEY, CDR2 SMNVEV (reference sequence). V was pared by 2 bases and J by 0 bases, with 15 bases of the junction left unmatched. This CDR3 region has 20 residues.

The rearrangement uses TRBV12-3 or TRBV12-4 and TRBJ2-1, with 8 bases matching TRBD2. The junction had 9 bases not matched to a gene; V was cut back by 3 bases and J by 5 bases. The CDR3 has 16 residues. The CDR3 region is CASSFPGLGVDNEQFF. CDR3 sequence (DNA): TGTGCCAGCAGTTTTCCGGGACTAGGAGTTGACAATGAGCAGTTCTTC.

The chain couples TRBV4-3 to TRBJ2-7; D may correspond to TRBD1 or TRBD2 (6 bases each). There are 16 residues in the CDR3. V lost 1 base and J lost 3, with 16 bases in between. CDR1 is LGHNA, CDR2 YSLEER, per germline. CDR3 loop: CASSQAWRDTFYEQYF. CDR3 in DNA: TGCGCCAGCAGCCAAGCCTGGCGGGACACCTTCTACGAGCAGTACTTC.

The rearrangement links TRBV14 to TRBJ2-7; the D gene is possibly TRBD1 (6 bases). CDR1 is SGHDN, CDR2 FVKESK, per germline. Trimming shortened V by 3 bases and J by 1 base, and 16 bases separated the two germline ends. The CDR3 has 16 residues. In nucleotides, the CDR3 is TGTGCCAGCAGCCAGGGACCCCTAACAGGGTCCTACGAGCAGTACTTC. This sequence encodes CASSQGPLTGSYEQYF.

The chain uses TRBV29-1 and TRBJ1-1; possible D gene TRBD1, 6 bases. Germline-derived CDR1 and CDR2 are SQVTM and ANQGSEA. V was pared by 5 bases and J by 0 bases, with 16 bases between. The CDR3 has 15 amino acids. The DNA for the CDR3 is TGCAGCGTTAGTCAGGGGAGGGAGGTGAACACTGAAGCTTTCTTT. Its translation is CSVSQGREVNTEAFF.

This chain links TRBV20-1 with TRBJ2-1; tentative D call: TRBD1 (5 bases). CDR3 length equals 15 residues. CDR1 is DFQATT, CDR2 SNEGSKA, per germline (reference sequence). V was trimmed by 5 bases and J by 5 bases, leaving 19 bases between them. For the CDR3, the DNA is TGCAGTGCTCCCTCCCTGGGGCGGATCAACAATGAGCAGTTCTTC. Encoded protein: CSAPSLGRINNEQFF.

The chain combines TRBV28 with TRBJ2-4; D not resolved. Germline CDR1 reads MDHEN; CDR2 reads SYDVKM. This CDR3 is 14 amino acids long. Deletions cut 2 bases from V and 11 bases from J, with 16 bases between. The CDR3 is CASSLPEGRPFQYF. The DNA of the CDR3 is TGTGCCAGCAGTTTACCCGAAGGGCGACCGTTTCAGTACTTC.

CDR3 protein: CASSPTFVGTEAFF. The CDR3 DNA sequence: TGTGCCAGCAGTCCTACCTTCGTTGGCACTGAAGCTTTCTTT. The J gene is TRBJ1-1, the V gene TRBV9; no clear D. Germline-derived CDR1 and CDR2 are SGDLS and YYNGEE. This CDR3 is 14 amino acids long. Trimming removed 5 bases at V and 4 bases at J, with 15 bases between. The variable domain in full, completed from reference TRBV9 and TRBJ1-1, reads DSGVTQTPKHLITATGQRVTLRCSPRSGDLSVYWYQQSLDQGLQFLIQYYNGEERAKGNILERFSAQQFPDLHSELNLSSLELGDSALYFCASSPTFVGTEAFFGQGTRLTVV.

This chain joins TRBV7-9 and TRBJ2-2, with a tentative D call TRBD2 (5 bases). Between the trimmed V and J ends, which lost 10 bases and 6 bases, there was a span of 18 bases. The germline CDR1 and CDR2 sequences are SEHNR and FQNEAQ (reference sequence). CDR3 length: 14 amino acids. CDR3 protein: CATAGASGSGELFF. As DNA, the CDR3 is TGTGCCACAGCTGGAGCCAGCGGATCCGGGGAGCTGTTTTTT.